This T cell receptor beta chain was recorded in a study of Graves' ophthalmopathy and Graves' hyperthyroidism. Amplifying from RNA transcripts, the study obtained TCR beta CDR3 regions. A first-round RT-PCR used HTBI primers, followed by a second-round multiplex PCR. TCRdb independently ran MiXCR on the multiplex PCR reads; one entry per CDR3 protein. The repertoire holds 200,000 to 250,000 distinct CDR3 sequences, with about a fifth as singletons. This clonotype was found many times. Its target is unknown. Each diagnosis was determined on the basis of clinical symptoms, serum thyroxine, TRAb, thyroid ultrasound and orbital computed tomography. Study-level points and caveats: Among thyroid clonotypes expanded above 0.001 frequency, most also appeared in blood.

The germline V and J ends were trimmed by 5 bases and 0 bases, with 13 bases remaining between them. Germline V gives CDR1 SGHAT, CDR2 FQNNGV. This CDR3 comprises 15 residues. The rearrangement uses TRBV11-2 and TRBJ1-2; D ambiguous. The receptor's source is a woman aged 50 to 60 with Graves' ophthalmopathy. The sequencing sample was made of peripheral blood. The CDR3 DNA follows: TGTGCCAGCAGCCCCGGGCCGACGTCTAACTATGGCTACACCTTC. Protein product: CASSPGPTSNYGYTF.